A selection of T cell receptor beta chains follows, all from one sample in a study of T cell responses to AZD1222 COVID-19 vaccine. Repertoires were generated with immunoSEQ multiplex PCR, while TCRdb's copy carries only in-frame clones and drops some. The sample shows over 100,000 clones, roughly 86% of them seen only once. The material was peripheral blood, obtained on day 0 of AZD1222 vaccination. These receptors came from an adult in good health. Both conserved end residues are part of each CDR3. A D gene is named only where the DNA matches it firmly. Clone size appears in some rows only: once, few, many, or a class for an expanded clone.

v_call	d_call	clone_size	j_call	cdr3_aa	cdr3_nt
TRBV27	-	-	TRBJ1-1	CASSLGRRNTEAFF	TGTGCCAGCAGCCTAGGGAGAAGAAACACTGAAGCTTTCTTT
TRBV7-2	-	-	TRBJ2-7	CASSRDRLQGVDEQYF	TGTGCCAGCAGCCGGGACCGGCTACAGGGAGTAGACGAGCAGTACTTC
TRBV5-6	-	few	TRBJ2-7	CASSLKDASYEQYF	TGTGCCAGCAGCCTAAAGGACGCTTCCTACGAGCAGTACTTC
TRBV7-9	-	-	TRBJ1-1	CASSATGRVDEAFF	TGTGCCAGCAGCGCCACAGGGCGGGTCGATGAAGCTTTCTTT
TRBV5-5	TRBD1	-	TRBJ1-5	CASSRQGSNQPQHF	TGTGCCAGCAGCCGACAGGGAAGCAATCAGCCCCAGCATTTT
TRBV4-2	TRBD1	-	TRBJ2-7	CASSQRPTLDRAYEQYF	TGTGCCAGCAGCCAACGACCTACACTAGACAGGGCCTACGAGCAGTACTTC
TRBV5-1	TRBD1	once	TRBJ2-7	CASSLGGQVGEQYF	TGCGCCAGCAGCTTGGGGGGACAGGTCGGCGAGCAGTACTTC
TRBV6-5	TRBD1	-	TRBJ2-7	CASRKGQGTYEQYF	TGTGCCAGCAGGAAGGGACAGGGAACCTACGAGCAGTACTTC
TRBV27	TRBD2	-	TRBJ2-1	CASSFTGTSGANEQFF	TGTGCCAGCAGTTTCACCGGGACTAGCGGGGCAAATGAGCAGTTCTTC
TRBV5-1	-	-	TRBJ2-1	CASSPGTGYNEQFF	TGCGCCAGCAGCCCCGGGACTGGCTACAATGAGCAGTTCTTC
TRBV7-3	-	-	TRBJ2-2	CASSSTGGHTGELFF	TGTGCCAGCAGCTCGACAGGCGGGCACACCGGGGAGCTGTTTTTT
TRBV7-2	-	-	TRBJ1-5	CASSLGRQGGQPQHF	TGTGCCAGCAGCTTAGGTCGGCAGGGAGGGCAGCCCCAGCATTTT
TRBV18	TRBD2	-	TRBJ2-5	CASSPAAGGETQYF	TGTGCCAGCTCACCCGCAGCGGGGGGTGAGACCCAGTACTTC
TRBV6-5	-	-	TRBJ2-2	CASKVMAATTGELFF	TGTGCCAGCAAGGTAATGGCAGCGACCACCGGGGAGCTGTTTTTT
TRBV5-5	-	-	TRBJ2-5	CASSLHRVSLETQYF	TGTGCCAGCAGCCTACACAGGGTTAGTCTAGAGACCCAGTACTTC
TRBV5-1	-	-	TRBJ2-7	CASSFDNSYEQYF	TGCGCCAGCAGCTTCGACAACTCCTACGAGCAGTACTTC
TRBV4-3	-	-	TRBJ2-1	CASSQDLFYNEQFF	TGCGCCAGCAGCCAAGATCTATTCTACAATGAGCAGTTCTTC
TRBV7-3	-	-	TRBJ2-1	CASSLSSGSNEQFF	TGTGCCAGCAGCTTAAGTTCGGGCAGCAATGAGCAGTTCTTC
TRBV5-6	-	-	TRBJ1-2	CASTNVLARGGYTF	TGTGCCAGCACCAATGTCCTGGCTAGGGGTGGCTACACCTTC
TRBV28	-	-	TRBJ2-2	CASSPPRTNTGELFF	TGTGCCAGCAGCCCCCCCAGAACGAACACCGGGGAGCTGTTTTTT
TRBV4-3	TRBD2	-	TRBJ2-7	CASSQGVQGGYEQYF	TGCGCCAGCAGCCAAGGCGTTCAGGGAGGGTACGAGCAGTACTTC
TRBV5-7	-	few	TRBJ1-6	CASSLGGFNSPLHF	TGTGCCAGCAGCTTGGGAGGGTTCAATTCACCCCTCCACTTT
TRBV6-6	-	-	TRBJ1-1	CASRGPEREAFF	TGTGCCAGCCGGGGCCCCGAGAGAGAAGCTTTCTTT
TRBV11-2	-	once	TRBJ2-7	CASSSVRSYEQYF	TGTGCCAGCAGCTCGGTAAGGTCCTACGAGCAGTACTTC
TRBV6-2/TRBV6-3	-	-	TRBJ2-2	CASSRTGELFF	TGTGCCAGCAGCCGCACCGGGGAGCTGTTTTTT
TRBV5-1	-	-	TRBJ2-3	CASSVPDTQYF	TGCGCCAGCAGCGTGCCAGATACGCAGTATTTT
TRBV2	-	few	TRBJ1-1	CASKSQQNTEAFF	TGTGCCAGCAAGAGTCAGCAGAACACTGAAGCTTTCTTT
TRBV5-1	-	-	TRBJ1-3	CASSSTGYGNTIYF	TGCGCCAGCAGCAGTACAGGGTACGGAAACACCATATATTTT
TRBV6-5	TRBD1	-	TRBJ1-1	CASIGTGRSQAFF	TGTGCCAGCATCGGGACAGGGAGGAGTCAGGCTTTCTTT
TRBV30	TRBD1	-	TRBJ1-3	CAWSVGQVSGNTIYF	TGTGCCTGGAGTGTTGGACAGGTCTCTGGAAACACCATATATTTT
TRBV5-5	-	-	TRBJ2-3	CASSTYWSPADTQYF	TGTGCCAGCAGCACCTACTGGTCCCCAGCAGATACGCAGTATTTT
TRBV3-1/TRBV3-2	-	-	TRBJ1-1	CASSTPQGMNTEAFF	TGTGCCAGCAGCACTCCACAGGGTATGAACACTGAAGCTTTCTTT
TRBV7-2	-	-	TRBJ2-7	CASSTTMGEQYF	TGTGCCAGCAGCACCACCATGGGGGAGCAGTACTTC
TRBV5-1	TRBD1	once	TRBJ1-3	CASSLMDREDTIYF	TGCGCCAGCAGCTTAATGGACAGGGAGGACACCATATATTTT
TRBV7-3	-	-	TRBJ2-3	CASSYDRSDTQYF	TGTGCCAGCAGTTACGACCGGTCAGATACGCAGTATTTT
TRBV28	-	-	TRBJ1-5	CATAVVNQPQHF	TGTGCCACCGCAGTCGTCAATCAGCCCCAGCATTTT
TRBV2	-	-	TRBJ1-4	CASSGGEGEKLFF	TGTGCCAGCAGTGGGGGGGAAGGTGAAAAACTGTTTTTT
TRBV5-1	-	-	TRBJ1-6	CASSLQETGRNSPLHF	TGCGCCAGCAGCTTGCAAGAGACGGGCAGAAATTCACCCCTCCACTTT
TRBV7-9	TRBD2	-	TRBJ2-4	CASTPGGAAKNIQYF	TGTGCCAGCACCCCGGGGGGGGCCGCCAAAAACATTCAGTACTTC
TRBV30	TRBD1	-	TRBJ2-2	CAWSDDRGLNTGELFF	TGTGCCTGGAGTGACGACAGGGGGCTCAACACCGGGGAGCTGTTTTTT
TRBV28	TRBD2	-	TRBJ2-7	CASRHLAGGVGEQYF	TGTGCCAGCAGACACCTGGCGGGAGGGGTGGGGGAGCAGTACTTC
TRBV3-1/TRBV3-2	-	-	TRBJ2-3	CASSRPGTYTDTQYF	TGTGCCAGCAGCCGCCCTGGGACTTACACAGATACGCAGTATTTT
TRBV5-1	-	-	TRBJ1-5	CASSLDPTEMNQPQHF	TGCGCCAGCAGCTTGGACCCCACAGAAATGAATCAGCCCCAGCATTTT
TRBV6-1	-	-	TRBJ1-1	CASSETVTTEAFF	TGTGCCAGCAGTGAGACGGTTACCACTGAAGCTTTCTTT
TRBV4-1	-	-	TRBJ1-1	CASSLRTALPMNTEAFF	TGCGCCAGCAGCCTCAGGACAGCCCTTCCTATGAACACTGAAGCTTTCTTT
TRBV2	TRBD1	-	TRBJ1-3	CASSRTGGDQNTIYF	TGTGCCAGCAGTAGGACAGGGGGGGATCAAAACACCATATATTTT
TRBV2	-	-	TRBJ2-3	CASSEVLRDTQYF	TGTGCCAGCAGTGAGGTCTTGAGGGATACGCAGTATTTT
TRBV27	TRBD1	once	TRBJ2-7	CASSRQGWNGEQYF	TGTGCCAGCAGTCGACAGGGGTGGAATGGCGAGCAGTACTTC
TRBV6-5	-	-	TRBJ1-5	CASSYSAGSNQPQHF	TGTGCCAGCAGTTACTCGGCAGGGAGCAATCAGCCCCAGCATTTT